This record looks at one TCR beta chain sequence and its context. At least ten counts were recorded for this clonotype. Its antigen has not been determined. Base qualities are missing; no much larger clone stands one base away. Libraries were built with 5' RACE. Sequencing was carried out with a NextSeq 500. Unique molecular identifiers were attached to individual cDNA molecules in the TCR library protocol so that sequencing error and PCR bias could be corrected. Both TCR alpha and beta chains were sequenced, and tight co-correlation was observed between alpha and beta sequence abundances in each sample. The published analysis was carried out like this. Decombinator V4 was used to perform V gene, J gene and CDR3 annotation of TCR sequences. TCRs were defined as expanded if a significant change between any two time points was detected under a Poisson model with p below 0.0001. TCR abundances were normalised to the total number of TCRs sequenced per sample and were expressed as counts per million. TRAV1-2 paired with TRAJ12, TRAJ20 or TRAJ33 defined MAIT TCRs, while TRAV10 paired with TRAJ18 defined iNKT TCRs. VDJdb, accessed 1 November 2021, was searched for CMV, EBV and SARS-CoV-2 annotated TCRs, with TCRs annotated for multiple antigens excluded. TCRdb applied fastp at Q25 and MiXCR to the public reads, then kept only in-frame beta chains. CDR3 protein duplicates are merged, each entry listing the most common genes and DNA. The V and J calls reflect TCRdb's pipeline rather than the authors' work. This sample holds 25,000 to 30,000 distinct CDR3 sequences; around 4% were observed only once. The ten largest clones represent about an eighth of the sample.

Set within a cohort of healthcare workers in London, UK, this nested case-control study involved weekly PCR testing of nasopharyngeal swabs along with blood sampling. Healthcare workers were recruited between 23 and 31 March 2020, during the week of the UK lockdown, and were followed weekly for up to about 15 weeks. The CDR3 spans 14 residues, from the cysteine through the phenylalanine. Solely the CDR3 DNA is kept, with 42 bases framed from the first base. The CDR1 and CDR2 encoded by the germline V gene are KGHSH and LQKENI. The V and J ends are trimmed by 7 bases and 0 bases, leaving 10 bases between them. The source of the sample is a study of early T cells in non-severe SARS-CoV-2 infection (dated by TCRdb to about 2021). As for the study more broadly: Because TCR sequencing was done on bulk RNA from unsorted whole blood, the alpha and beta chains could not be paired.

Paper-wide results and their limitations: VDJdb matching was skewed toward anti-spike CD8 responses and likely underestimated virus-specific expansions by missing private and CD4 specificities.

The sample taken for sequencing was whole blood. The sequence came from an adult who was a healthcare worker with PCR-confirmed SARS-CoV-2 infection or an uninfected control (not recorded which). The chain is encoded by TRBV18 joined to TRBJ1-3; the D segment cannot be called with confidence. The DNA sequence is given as TGTGCCAGCTTCTCCAGTGGCTCTGGAAACACCATATATTTT. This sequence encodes CASFSSGSGNTIYF.